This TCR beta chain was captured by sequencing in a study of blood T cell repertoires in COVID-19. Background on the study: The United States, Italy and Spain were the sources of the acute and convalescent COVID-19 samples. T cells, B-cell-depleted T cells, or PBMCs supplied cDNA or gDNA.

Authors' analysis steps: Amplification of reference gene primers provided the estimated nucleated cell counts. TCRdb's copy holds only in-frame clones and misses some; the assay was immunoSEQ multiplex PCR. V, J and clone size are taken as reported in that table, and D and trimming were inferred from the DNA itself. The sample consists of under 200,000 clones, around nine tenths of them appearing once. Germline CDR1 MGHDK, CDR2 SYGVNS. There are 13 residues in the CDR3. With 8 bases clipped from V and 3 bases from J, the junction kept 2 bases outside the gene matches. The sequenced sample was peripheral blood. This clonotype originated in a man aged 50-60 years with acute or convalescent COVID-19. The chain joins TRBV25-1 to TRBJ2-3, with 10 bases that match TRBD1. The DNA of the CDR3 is TGTGCCAGCCGGGACAGGGGTACAGATACGCAGTATTTT. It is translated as CASRDRGTDTQYF.